Listed here are 25 T cell receptor beta chains from one sample, sequenced in a study of response to subunit inactivated influenza vaccine. Each CDR3 protein gets one entry after TCRdb re-called the RT-PCR reads with MiXCR. The sample includes roughly 460,000 distinct CDR3 sequences, approximately 10% seen only once; the top ten take approximately 12%. The source material was PBMCs from blood, sampled roughly 45 days after vaccination. Source of these receptors: a man aged 45 to 65 who received an inactivated influenza vaccine.

The chain recombines TRBV5-1 with TRBJ1-2; D unresolved. Germline-derived CDR1 and CDR2 are SGHRS and YFSETQ. Trimming took off 4 bases at V and 4 bases at J, with 11 bases between the two ends. The CDR3 sequence is 13 residues long. The CDR3 DNA reads as TGCGCCAGCAGCGCGGAAGGAGTCTATGGCTACACCTTC. As protein: CASSAEGVYGYTF.

There are a few counts of this clonotype. The rearrangement uses TRBV4-3 and TRBJ2-1; no reliable D call. From germline, CDR1 is LGHNA and CDR2 YSLEER. The CDR3 loop spans 15 amino acids. The germline V and J ends were trimmed by 0 bases and 6 bases, with 12 bases remaining between them. The CDR3 is CASSQDHSYSNEQFF. CDR3 sequence (DNA): TGCGCCAGCAGCCAAGATCACAGTTACTCCAATGAGCAGTTCTTC.

With regard to this clonotype: One base away lies a much larger clone, so this may be a sequencing read error. The chain is built from TRBV5-4 and TRBJ1-1, with unresolved D. CDR3 length equals 13 residues. The germline CDR1 and CDR2 sequences are SGHNT and YYREEE (reference sequence). The V end was cut by 3 bases, the J end by 1 base, with 7 bases between. The CDR3 reads CASSSPPNTEAFF. CDR3 nucleotide sequence: TGTGCCAGCAGCTCCCCACCGAACACTGAAGCTTTCTTT.

Only a few counts were recorded for this clonotype. The gene calls are TRBV10-3 and TRBJ2-1; TRBD1 matches at 9 bases. Germline lookup yields CDR1 ENHRY and CDR2 SYGVKD. Germline trimming cut 7 bases from V and 0 bases from J; bases unmatched to any gene: 4. The CDR3 runs 15 residues. Here the CDR3 DNA reads TGTGCCATCACCCCGACAGGGGGCTCCTACAATGAGCAGTTCTTC. Protein: CAITPTGGSYNEQFF.

The CDR3 spells CASSYSGTGGADTQYF. The CDR3 DNA sequence: TGTGCCAGCAGTTACTCGGGGACAGGGGGCGCAGATACGCAGTATTTT. V is TRBV6-2 or TRBV6-3 and J is TRBJ2-3; TRBD1 matches at 12 bases. Per germline, CDR1 MNHEY and CDR2 SVGEGT. V shed 0 bases and J 4 bases; nucleotides not matched to a gene: 2. The CDR3 is made up of 16 amino acids.

The J gene is TRBJ2-7, the V gene TRBV18; D not certain. The CDR3 runs to 15 residues. Germline loops: CDR1 KGHSH, CDR2 LQKENI. The V gene lost 3 bases and the J gene lost 2 bases, with 14 bases spanning the gap. The CDR3 DNA follows: TGTGCCAGCTCACCCCTGGAGAGCGTACCCTACGAGCAGTACTTC. Amino acid sequence: CASSPLESVPYEQYF.

The J gene is TRBJ1-1, the V gene TRBV4-1; 7 positions match TRBD1. The CDR3 has 17 residues. The germline CDR1 and CDR2 sequences are MGHRA and YSYEKL. J gave up 4 bases and V 0 bases, and 11 bases lay outside the gene matches. The CDR3 reads CASSQDGAGGLFTEAFF. In DNA form, the CDR3 reads TGCGCCAGCAGCCAAGATGGGGCAGGGGGGCTTTTCACTGAAGCTTTCTTT.

This clonotype has more than one count but fewer than ten. The V and J genes are TRBV5-1 and TRBJ2-1; D call uncertain. The CDR3 loop spans 15 amino acids. V lost 4 bases and J lost 0, with 11 bases in between. The V gene's germline CDR1 is SGHRS and CDR2 YFSETQ. The CDR3 nucleotides read TGCGCCAGCAGCCAAAACACGGGCTCCTACAATGAGCAGTTCTTC. Translating gives CASSQNTGSYNEQFF.

This clonotype showed up many times. The chain is built from TRBV5-5 and TRBJ2-5, with D possibly being TRBD2 (6 bases). V gave up 1 base and J gave up 4 bases, with 11 bases separating them. Germline loops: CDR1 SGHKS, CDR2 YYEKEE (reference sequence). The length of the CDR3 is 14 residues. The CDR3 sequence: CASSLRRDPETQYF. CDR3 coding DNA: TGTGCCAGCAGCTTGAGGAGGGATCCAGAGACCCAGTACTTC.

In its sample, this clonotype was seen many times. The J gene is TRBJ2-3, the V gene TRBV7-2; 7 bases line up with TRBD2. The CDR3 is 14 residues long. Trimming cost V 6 bases and J 1 base; bases outside gene matches: 4. The V gene's germline CDR1 is SGHTA and CDR2 FQGNSA. CDR3 protein: CASRPSGGTDTQYF. CDR3 nucleotides: TGTGCCAGCAGACCCAGCGGGGGCACAGATACGCAGTATTTT.

Details on this clonotype: A much larger clone lies a single base off, so this may be a read error. The chain is built from TRBV20-1 and TRBJ2-7, with D possibly being TRBD2 (6 bases). Per the germline V gene, CDR1 is DFQATT and CDR2 is SNEGSKA (reference sequence). The V gene lost 2 bases and the J gene lost 2 bases, with 19 bases spanning the gap. This CDR3 contains 16 residues. The CDR3 DNA is TGCAGTGCTAGATACGGAGTGAAGGTAGCGGCCTACGAGCAGTACTTC. This encodes CSARYGVKVAAYEQYF.

This clonotype occurred a few times. The CDR3 is CASSFQGASSYNSPLHF. CDR3 DNA: TGTGCCAGCAGTTTCCAGGGGGCCAGCTCCTATAATTCACCCCTCCACTTT. This chain joins TRBV6-5 and TRBJ1-6; 8 positions agree with TRBD1. The CDR3 loop spans 17 amino acids. The trim removed 4 bases at V and 0 bases at J, leaving 5 bases unmatched. Germline assignment: CDR1 MNHEY and CDR2 SVGAGI.

Comment on this clonotype: A far larger clone is a single base away, which makes a read error likely. The V call is TRBV28, the J call TRBJ2-3; no reliable D call. Germline V lookup: CDR1 MDHEN, CDR2 SYDVKM. The CDR3 covers 12 residues. The CDR3 DNA reads as TGTTCCAGCAGTTCTGACACAGATACGCAGTATTTT. Amino acid sequence: CSSSSDTDTQYF. The whole variable domain, remainder taken from reference TRBV28 and TRBJ2-3, is DVKVTQSSRYLVKRTGEKVFLECVQDMDHENMFWYRQDPGLGLRLIYFSYDVKMKEKGDIPEGYSVSREKKERFSLILESASTNQTSMYLCSSSSDTDTQYFGPGTRLTVL.

In this sample, this clonotype turned up a few times. The V gene is TRBV7-2, the J gene TRBJ2-5, with TRBD2 identical over 8 bases. From germline, CDR1 is SGHTA and CDR2 FQGNSA. V lost 2 bases and J lost 2; bases outside the gene matches: 7. The CDR3 spans 16 residues. The CDR3 nucleotides read TGTGCCAGCAGCTTAAGGTTAACGGGGGGGCAAGAGACCCAGTACTTC. Translating it yields CASSLRLTGGQETQYF.

This chain links TRBV5-1 with TRBJ1-1, with D tentatively TRBD1 (5 bases). CDR3 size: 14 residues. The V gene lost 5 bases and the J gene lost 7 bases, with 18 bases spanning the gap. Germline V lookup: CDR1 SGHRS, CDR2 YFSETQ. DNA for the CDR3: TGCGCCAGCAGAGACAATGGACACAGTGTTGAAGCTTTCTTT. Protein: CASRDNGHSVEAFF.

In this sample, this clonotype turned up a few times. This chain links TRBV25-1 with TRBJ2-1; no clear D gene. CDR3 length equals 14 residues. Germline loops: CDR1 MGHDK, CDR2 SYGVNS. V was cut by 3 bases and J by 0 bases, with 6 bases left in between. CDR3 sequence reads: CASSETRSYNEQFF. The CDR3 DNA follows: TGTGCCAGCAGTGAGACACGCTCCTACAATGAGCAGTTCTTC.

This chain uses TRBV13 with TRBJ1-1; D is unclear. Germline CDR1 is PRHDT and CDR2 is FYEKMQ (reference sequence). Trimming took off 5 bases at V and 1 base at J, with 8 bases between the two ends. The CDR3 length is 13 residues. CDR3 in DNA: TGTGCCAGCAGCAGTACTGAGAACACTGAAGCTTTCTTT. Translating gives CASSSTENTEAFF.

The J gene is TRBJ2-7, the V gene TRBV27; a possible D gene is TRBD1 (6 bases). Deletions cut 6 bases from V and 6 bases from J, with 18 bases between. The V gene's germline CDR1 is MNHEY and CDR2 SMNVEV (reference sequence). The CDR3 contains 14 residues. The chain's CDR3 is CASSTGFPPSEQYF. DNA for the CDR3: TGTGCCAGCAGCACAGGGTTCCCTCCCAGCGAGCAGTACTTC.

This sequence joins TRBV12-3 or TRBV12-4 and TRBJ2-4, with D possibly matching TRBD1 (6 bases). Trimming removed 5 bases at V and 15 bases at J, with 14 bases between. This CDR3 spans 11 amino acids. The CDR3 DNA follows: TGTGCCAGCAGTGGGGGACACGGGCGGTACTTC. Its protein is CASSGGHGRYF.

The J gene is TRBJ2-5, the V gene TRBV6-5, with TRBD2 matching over 7 bases. The V and J ends lost 0 bases and 5 bases, in that order; junction bases with no gene match: 6. The V gene's germline CDR1 is MNHEY and CDR2 SVGAGI. The CDR3 runs to 15 residues. In nucleotides, the CDR3 is TGTGCCAGCAGTTACTCGGGCAGGGAGGGGGAGACCCAGTACTTC. It specifies CASSYSGREGETQYF.

This clonotype came up many times. The genes are TRBV5-6 and TRBJ2-7, with 7 bases aligning to TRBD1. CDR1 SGHDT and CDR2 YYEEEE come from the germline V gene. The trim removed 1 base at V and 4 bases at J, leaving 2 bases unmatched. This CDR3 is built from 13 residues. DNA of the CDR3: TGTGCCAGCAGCTTGACAGGGGTGTACGAGCAGTACTTC. Translated: CASSLTGVYEQYF.

V usage is TRBV6-2 or TRBV6-3 and J usage is TRBJ1-1; unclear D gene. Looked up from germline, CDR1 is MNHEY and CDR2 is SVGEGT. The CDR3 totals 14 residues. Trimming removed 2 bases at V and 3 bases at J, with 10 bases between. CDR3 protein: CASSYREFYTEAFF. CDR3 in DNA: TGTGCCAGCAGTTACAGGGAATTCTACACTGAAGCTTTCTTT.

This clonotype was counted at least ten times. The chain has TRBV6-5 and TRBJ2-3; D unresolved. This CDR3 spans 11 amino acids. In germline, CDR1 is MNHEY, CDR2 SVGAGI. V was pared by 2 bases and J by 5 bases, with 2 bases between. CDR3 sequence reads: CASSYKDTQYF. Here the CDR3 DNA reads TGTGCCAGCAGTTACAAAGATACGCAGTATTTT.

Worth noting for this clonotype: With a much larger clone just one base away, this may be a read error. V is TRBV3-1 and J is TRBJ2-7; D call uncertain. Trimming shortened V by 5 bases and J by 3 bases, and 14 bases separated the two germline ends. Germline values: CDR1 LGHDT, CDR2 YNNKEL (reference sequence). This CDR3 comprises 14 residues. This chain's CDR3 is CASSEGSGFYEQYF. The CDR3 DNA follows: TGTGCCAGCAGCGAAGGTTCCGGATTCTACGAGCAGTACTTC.

A note on this clonotype: No conserved phenylalanine or tryptophan is present at the end of the CDR3, so a read error is the likely explanation. V usage is TRBV6-6 and J usage is TRBJ2-1; the D gene is possibly TRBD2 (5 bases). Deletions cut 2 bases from V and 9 bases from J, with 11 bases between. The CDR3 totals 13 residues. Germline V gene sequence: CDR1 MNHNY, CDR2 SVGAGI (reference sequence). The CDR3, as DNA: TGTGCCAGCAGTTACCTCACGGGGTCTGAGCAGTTCCTC. Encoded protein: CASSYLTGSEQFL.